The entry below describes one T cell receptor beta chain. This specimen comes from a study of shared clonotypes between healthy human individuals. The J segment lost 4 bases and the V segment lost 0 bases, leaving 8 bases of the junction unmatched. The CDR3 loop spans 16 amino acids. Germline V CDR1 and CDR2: LNHNV, YYDKDF (reference sequence). The authors distributed each subset's genomic DNA evenly over several immunoSEQ plates. Sorted subsets were amplified in replicate PCRs using 150 to 250 ng DNA, around 30,000 T cell genomes. Per the original data handling: Quality scores were absent from the junction-only immunoSEQ sequences, so filtering differed. Sequencing used immunoSEQ multiplex PCR; TCRdb keeps in-frame clones, though not all of them. V and J calls and clone size follow that table, whereas D and trimming were derived from the DNA. In the table there are millions of clones, approximately 95% of which are singletons.

This chain links TRBV15 with TRBJ2-7; 8 bases line up with TRBD1. The sequence was collected from a man younger than 30 in good health. Some clones in this sample may be carry-over from other donors' samples. The sequencing sample was made of naive CD4+ T cells from PBMCs. Documented subset: CD45RA+ positively selected. The chain's CDR3 is CATSRDRGQAGYEQYF. In nucleotides, the CDR3 is TGTGCCACCAGCAGAGATCGGGGACAGGCGGGATACGAGCAGTACTTC. The whole variable domain, remainder taken from reference TRBV15 and TRBJ2-7, is DAMVIQNPRYQVTQFGKPVTLSCSQTLNHNVMYWYQQKSSQAPKLLFHYYDKDFNNEADTPDNFQSRRPNTSFCFLDIRSPGLGDTAMYLCATSRDRGQAGYEQYFGPGTRLTVT.